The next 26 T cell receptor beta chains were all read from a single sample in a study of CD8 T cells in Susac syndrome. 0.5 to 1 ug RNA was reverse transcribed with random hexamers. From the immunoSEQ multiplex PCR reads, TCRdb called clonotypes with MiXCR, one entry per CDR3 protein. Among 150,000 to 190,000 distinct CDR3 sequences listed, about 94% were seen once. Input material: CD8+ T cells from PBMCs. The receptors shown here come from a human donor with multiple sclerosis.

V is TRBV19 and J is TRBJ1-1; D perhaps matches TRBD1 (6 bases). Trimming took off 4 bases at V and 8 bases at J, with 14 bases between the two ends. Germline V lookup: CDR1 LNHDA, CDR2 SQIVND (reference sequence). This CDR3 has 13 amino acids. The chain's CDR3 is CASSRGQPGEAFF. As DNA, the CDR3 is TGTGCCAGTAGTAGAGGACAGCCGGGGGAAGCTTTCTTT. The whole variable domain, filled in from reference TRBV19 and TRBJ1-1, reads DGGITQSPKYLFRKEGQNVTLSCEQNLNHDAMYWYRQDPGQGLRLIYYSQIVNDFQKGDIAEGYSVSREKKESFPLTVTSAQKNPTAFYLCASSRGQPGEAFFGQGTRLTVV.

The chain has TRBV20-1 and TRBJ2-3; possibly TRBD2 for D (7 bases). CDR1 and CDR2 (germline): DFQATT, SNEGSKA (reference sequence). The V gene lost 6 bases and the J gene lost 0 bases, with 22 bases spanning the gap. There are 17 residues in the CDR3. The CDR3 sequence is CSAPPGGPFASTDTQYF. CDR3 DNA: TGCAGTGCACCCCCGGGGGGCCCGTTCGCTAGCACAGATACGCAGTATTTT.

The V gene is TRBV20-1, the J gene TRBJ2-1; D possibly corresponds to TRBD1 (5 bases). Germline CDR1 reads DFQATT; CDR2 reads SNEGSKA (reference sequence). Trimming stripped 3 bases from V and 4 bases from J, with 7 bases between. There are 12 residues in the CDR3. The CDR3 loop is CSARTEYNEQFF. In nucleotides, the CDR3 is TGCAGTGCTAGGACAGAGTACAATGAGCAGTTCTTC.

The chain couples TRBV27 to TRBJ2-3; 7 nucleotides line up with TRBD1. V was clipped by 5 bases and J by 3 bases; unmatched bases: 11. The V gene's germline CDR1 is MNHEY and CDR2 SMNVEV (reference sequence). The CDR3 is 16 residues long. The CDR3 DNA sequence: TGTGCCAGCAGTATCGGACAGGCGCTTATGACAGATACGCAGTATTTT. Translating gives CASSIGQALMTDTQYF.

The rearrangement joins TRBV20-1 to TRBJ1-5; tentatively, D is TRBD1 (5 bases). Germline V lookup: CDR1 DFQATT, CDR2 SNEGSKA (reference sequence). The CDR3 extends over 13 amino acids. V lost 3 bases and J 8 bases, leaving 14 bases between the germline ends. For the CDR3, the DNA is TGCAGTGCTAGTGTGGGGGACCGTAAGCCCCAGCATTTT. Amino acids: CSASVGDRKPQHF.

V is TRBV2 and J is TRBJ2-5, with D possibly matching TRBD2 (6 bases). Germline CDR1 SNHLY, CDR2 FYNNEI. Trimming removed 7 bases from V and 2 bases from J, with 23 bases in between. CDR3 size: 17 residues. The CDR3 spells CASNSPRGGAIQETQYF. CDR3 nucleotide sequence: TGTGCCAGCAACTCCCCAAGAGGCGGGGCGATACAAGAGACCCAGTACTTC.

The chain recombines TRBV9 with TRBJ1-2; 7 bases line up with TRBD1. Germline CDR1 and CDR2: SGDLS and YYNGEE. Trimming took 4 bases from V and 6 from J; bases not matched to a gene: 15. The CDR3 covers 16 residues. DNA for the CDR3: TGTGCCAGCAGCTTCCGGGACAGAGATAGAGTGGATGGCTACACCTTC. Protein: CASSFRDRDRVDGYTF.

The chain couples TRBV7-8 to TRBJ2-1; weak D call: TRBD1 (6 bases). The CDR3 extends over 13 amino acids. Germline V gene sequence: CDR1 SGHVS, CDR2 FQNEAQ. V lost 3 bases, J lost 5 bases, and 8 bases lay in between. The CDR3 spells CASSLGTNNEQFF. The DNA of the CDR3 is TGTGCCAGCAGCTTGGGGACAAACAATGAGCAGTTCTTC.

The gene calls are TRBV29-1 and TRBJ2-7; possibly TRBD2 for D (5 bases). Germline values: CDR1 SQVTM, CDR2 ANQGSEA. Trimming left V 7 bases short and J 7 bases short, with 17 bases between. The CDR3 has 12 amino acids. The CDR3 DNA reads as TGCAGCGCCCTCGGGGTTTTGGGGGAGCAGTACTTC. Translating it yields CSALGVLGEQYF.

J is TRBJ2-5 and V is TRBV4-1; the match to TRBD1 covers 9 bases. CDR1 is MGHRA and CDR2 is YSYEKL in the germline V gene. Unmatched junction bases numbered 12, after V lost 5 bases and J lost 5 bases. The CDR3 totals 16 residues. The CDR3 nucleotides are TGCGCCAGCAGCTTTACTCGGGACAGGGCAAGCGAGACCCAGTACTTC. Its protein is CASSFTRDRASETQYF.

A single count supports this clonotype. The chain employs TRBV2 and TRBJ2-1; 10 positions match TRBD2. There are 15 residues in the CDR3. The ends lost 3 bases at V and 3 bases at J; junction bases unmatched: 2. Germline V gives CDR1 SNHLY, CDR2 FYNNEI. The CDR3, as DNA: TGTGCCAGCAGTGATCCTAGCGGGGGCTACAATGAGCAGTTCTTC. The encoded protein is CASSDPSGGYNEQFF.

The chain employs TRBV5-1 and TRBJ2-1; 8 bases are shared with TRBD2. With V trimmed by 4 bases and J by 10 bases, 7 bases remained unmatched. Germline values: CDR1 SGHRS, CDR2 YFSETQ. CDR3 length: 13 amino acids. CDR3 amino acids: CASSAHSGGEQFF. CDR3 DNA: TGCGCCAGCAGCGCCCACAGCGGGGGAGAGCAGTTCTTC.

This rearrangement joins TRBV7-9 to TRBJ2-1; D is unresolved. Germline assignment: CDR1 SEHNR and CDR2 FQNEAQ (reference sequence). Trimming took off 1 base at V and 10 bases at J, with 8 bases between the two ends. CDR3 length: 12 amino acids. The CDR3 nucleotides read TGTGCCAGCAGCTTAGTCGGAAGGGAGCAGTTCTTC. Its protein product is CASSLVGREQFF.

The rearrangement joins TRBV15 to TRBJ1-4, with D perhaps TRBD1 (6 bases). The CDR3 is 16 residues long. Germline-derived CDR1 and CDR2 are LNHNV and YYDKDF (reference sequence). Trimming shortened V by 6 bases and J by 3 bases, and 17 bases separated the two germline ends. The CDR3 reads CATSTGQSDANEKLFF. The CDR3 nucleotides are TGTGCCACCAGTACCGGACAGTCGGATGCTAATGAAAAACTGTTTTTT.

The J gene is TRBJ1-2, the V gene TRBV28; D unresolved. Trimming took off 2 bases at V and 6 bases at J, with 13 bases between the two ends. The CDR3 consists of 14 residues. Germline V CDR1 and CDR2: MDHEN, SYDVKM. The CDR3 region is CASSLAVGVDGYTF. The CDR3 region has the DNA TGTGCCAGCAGTTTAGCCGTGGGAGTCGATGGCTACACCTTC.

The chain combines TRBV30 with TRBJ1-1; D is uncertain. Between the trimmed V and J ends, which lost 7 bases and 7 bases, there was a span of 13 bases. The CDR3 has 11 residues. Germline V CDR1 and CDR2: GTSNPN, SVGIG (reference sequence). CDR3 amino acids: CAFATGGEAFF. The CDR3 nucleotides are TGTGCCTTCGCAACCGGCGGTGAAGCTTTCTTT. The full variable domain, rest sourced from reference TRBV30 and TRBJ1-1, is SQTIHQWPATLVQPVGSPLSLECTVEGTSNPNLYWYRQAAGRGLQLLFYSVGIGQISSEVPQNLSASRPQDRQFILSSKKLLLSDSGFYLCAFATGGEAFFGQGTRLTVV.

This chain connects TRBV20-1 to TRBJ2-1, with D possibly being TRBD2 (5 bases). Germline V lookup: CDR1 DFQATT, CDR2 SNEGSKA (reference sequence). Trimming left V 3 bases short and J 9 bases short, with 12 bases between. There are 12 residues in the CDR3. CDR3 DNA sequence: TGCAGTGCTAGGGCGAGGGAGAGTGAGCAGTTCTTC. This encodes CSARARESEQFF.

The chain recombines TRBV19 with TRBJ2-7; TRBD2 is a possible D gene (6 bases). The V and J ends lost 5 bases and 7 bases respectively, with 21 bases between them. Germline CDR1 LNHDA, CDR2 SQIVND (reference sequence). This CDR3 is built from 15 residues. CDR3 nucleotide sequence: TGTGCCAGTAGTCCCCCGGCGGAGGGAATTGGTGAGCAGTACTTC. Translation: CASSPPAEGIGEQYF. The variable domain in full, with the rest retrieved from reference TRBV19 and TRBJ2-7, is DGGITQSPKYLFRKEGQNVTLSCEQNLNHDAMYWYRQDPGQGLRLIYYSQIVNDFQKGDIAEGYSVSREKKESFPLTVTSAQKNPTAFYLCASSPPAEGIGEQYFGPGTRLTVT.

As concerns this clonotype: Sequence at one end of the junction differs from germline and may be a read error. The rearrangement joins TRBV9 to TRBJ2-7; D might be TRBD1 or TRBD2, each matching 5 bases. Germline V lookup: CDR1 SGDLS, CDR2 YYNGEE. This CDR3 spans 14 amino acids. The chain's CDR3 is CASSSGRSSYEQCF. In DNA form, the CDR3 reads TGTGCCAGCAGCTCGGGACGGAGCTCCTACGAGCAGTGCTTC.

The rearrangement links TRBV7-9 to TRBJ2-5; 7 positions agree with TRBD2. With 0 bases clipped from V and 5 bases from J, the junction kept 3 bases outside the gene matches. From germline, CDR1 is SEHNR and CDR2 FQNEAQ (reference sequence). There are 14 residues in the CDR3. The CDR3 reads CASSLATSRETQYF. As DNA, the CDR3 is TGTGCCAGCAGCTTAGCGACTAGCAGGGAGACCCAGTACTTC.

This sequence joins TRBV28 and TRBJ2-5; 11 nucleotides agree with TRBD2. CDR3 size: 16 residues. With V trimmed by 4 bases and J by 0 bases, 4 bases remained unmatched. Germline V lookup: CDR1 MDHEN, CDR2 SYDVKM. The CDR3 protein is CASSSLAGGNQETQYF. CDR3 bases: TGTGCCAGCAGTTCCTTAGCGGGGGGGAACCAAGAGACCCAGTACTTC.

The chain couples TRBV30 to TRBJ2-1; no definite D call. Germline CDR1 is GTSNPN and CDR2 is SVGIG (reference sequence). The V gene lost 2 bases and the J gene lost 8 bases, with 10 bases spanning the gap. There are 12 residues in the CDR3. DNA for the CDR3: TGTGCCTGGAGTTCATCTGGCCATGAGCAGTTCTTC. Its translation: CAWSSSGHEQFF. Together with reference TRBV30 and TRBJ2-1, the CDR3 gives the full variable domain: SQTIHQWPATLVQPVGSPLSLECTVEGTSNPNLYWYRQAAGRGLQLLFYSVGIGQISSEVPQNLSASRPQDRQFILSSKKLLLSDSGFYLCAWSSSGHEQFFGPGTRLTVL.

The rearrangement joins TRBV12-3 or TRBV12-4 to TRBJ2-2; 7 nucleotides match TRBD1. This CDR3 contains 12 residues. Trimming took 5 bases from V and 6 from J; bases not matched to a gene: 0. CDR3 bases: TGTGCCAGCAGTCAGGGGGCCGGGGAGCTGTTTTTT. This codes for CASSQGAGELFF.

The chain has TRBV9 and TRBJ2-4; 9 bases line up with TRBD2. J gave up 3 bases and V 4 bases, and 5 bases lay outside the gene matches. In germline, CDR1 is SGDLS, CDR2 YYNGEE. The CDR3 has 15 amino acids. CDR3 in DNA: TGTGCCAGCAGCTCTAGCGGGGATGGCAAAAACATTCAGTACTTC. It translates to CASSSSGDGKNIQYF.

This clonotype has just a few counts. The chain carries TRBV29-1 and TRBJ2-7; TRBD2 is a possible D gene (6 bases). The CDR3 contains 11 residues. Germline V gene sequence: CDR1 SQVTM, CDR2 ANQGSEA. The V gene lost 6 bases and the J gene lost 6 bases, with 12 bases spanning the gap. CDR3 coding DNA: TGCAGCGTCTCAGTCGGGGGCGAGCAGTACTTC. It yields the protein CSVSVGGEQYF.

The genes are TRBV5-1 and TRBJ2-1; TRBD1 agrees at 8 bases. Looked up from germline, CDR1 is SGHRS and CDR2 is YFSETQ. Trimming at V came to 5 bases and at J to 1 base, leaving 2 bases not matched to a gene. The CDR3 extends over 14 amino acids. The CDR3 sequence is CASRNRGSYNEQFF. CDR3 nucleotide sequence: TGCGCCAGCAGGAACAGGGGGTCCTACAATGAGCAGTTCTTC. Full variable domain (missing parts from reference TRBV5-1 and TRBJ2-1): KAGVTQTPRYLIKTRGQQVTLSCSPISGHRSVSWYQQTPGQGLQFLFEYFSETQRNKGNFPGRFSGRQFSNSRSEMNVSTLELGDSALYLCASRNRGSYNEQFFGPGTRLTVL.